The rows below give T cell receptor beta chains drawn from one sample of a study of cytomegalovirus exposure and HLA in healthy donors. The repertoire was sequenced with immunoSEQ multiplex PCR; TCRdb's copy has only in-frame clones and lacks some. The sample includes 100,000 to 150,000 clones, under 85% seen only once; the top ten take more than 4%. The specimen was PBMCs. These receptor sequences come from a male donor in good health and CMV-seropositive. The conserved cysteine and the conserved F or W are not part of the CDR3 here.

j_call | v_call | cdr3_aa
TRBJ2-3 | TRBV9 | ASSAGQGGDTQY
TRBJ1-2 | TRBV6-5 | ASSYSMGSYGYT
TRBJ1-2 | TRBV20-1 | SARFNGYT
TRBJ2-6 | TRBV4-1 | ASKPSGGASGANVLT
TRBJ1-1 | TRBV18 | ASSPMQGSYGGAEAF
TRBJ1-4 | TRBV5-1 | ASSLRDSNEKLF
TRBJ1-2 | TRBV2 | ASSVGTGGT
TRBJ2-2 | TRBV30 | AWSLHRGAGTGELF
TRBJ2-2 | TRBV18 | ASSPRDRLNTGELF
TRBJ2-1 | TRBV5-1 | ASSETSPPHYNEQF
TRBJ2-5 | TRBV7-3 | ASSSSGRGRETQY
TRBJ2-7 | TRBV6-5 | ASSADRGGRDEQY
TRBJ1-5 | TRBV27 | ASGGINQLQH
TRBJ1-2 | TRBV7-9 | SSSLEVNYGYT
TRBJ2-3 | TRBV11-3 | ASSAGDTQY
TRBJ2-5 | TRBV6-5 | ASRFLAFAQETQY
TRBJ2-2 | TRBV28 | ASSTYLTVYTGELF
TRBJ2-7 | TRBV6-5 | ASSYSWGVRYEQY
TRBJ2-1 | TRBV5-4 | ASSTSGGNEQF
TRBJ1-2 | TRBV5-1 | ASSLAEFRAYGYT
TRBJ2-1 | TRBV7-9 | ASSFGTSGGADEQF
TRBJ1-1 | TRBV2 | ASSLRPNTEAF
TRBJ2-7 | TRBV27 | ASSPGSYEQY
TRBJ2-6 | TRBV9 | ASSPTGAVSGANVLT
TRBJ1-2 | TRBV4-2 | ASSQDRRGRGYGYT
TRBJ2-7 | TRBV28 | ASSQGLGEQY
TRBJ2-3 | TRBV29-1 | SGGLGTSTDTQY
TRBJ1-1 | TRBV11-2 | ASSSTTGNPEAF
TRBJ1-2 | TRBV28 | ASSARQSLYT
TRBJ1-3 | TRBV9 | ASSVEDRYSGNTIY
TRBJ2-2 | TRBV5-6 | ASSLARAAGELF
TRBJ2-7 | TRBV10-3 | AISETLSTGVGNEQY
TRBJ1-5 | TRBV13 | ASSSGGQPQH
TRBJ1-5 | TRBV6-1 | ASSIQGISNQPQH
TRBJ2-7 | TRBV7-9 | ASSAPRDYSYEQY
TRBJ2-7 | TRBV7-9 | SSSLGGTGGPYEQY
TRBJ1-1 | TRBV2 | ATVRDRYVNTEAF
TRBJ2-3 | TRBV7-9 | ASSLLSGADTQY
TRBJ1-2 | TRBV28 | ASSLLIGTGHFYGYT
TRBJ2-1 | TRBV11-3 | ASSLEGSHNEQF
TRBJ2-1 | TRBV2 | ASSGSGSRDEQF
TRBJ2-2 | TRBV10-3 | AISDSPGLAGNTGELF